This TCR beta chain was captured in a study of T cells after yellow fever vaccination. Study findings and constraints: Although most clonotypes did not, a small share appeared in both CD4 and CD8 compartments. Re-detected after boosting: most primary clones, 96% of CD4 and about 90% of CD8.

In its sample, this clonotype was seen many times. Antigen unknown. The ends lost 6 bases at V and 8 bases at J; junction bases unmatched: 8. In germline, CDR1 is DFQATT, CDR2 SNEGSKA (reference sequence). The CDR3 loop spans 12 amino acids. A single record per CDR3 protein comes from TCRdb applying MiXCR to the 5' RACE reads. Of approximately 160,000 distinct CDR3 sequences listed, about 6.2% are singletons. The receptor was isolated from a man younger than 35 who received the YFV17D yellow fever vaccine. The sequencing here drew on CD4+ T cells sorted from PBMCs, taken on the day of the first yellow fever vaccination. The rearrangement uses TRBV20-1 and TRBJ2-3, with 7 bases that match TRBD2. The CDR3 loop reads CSAPSGAGTQYF. In DNA form, the CDR3 reads TGCAGTGCCCCGAGCGGGGCCGGTACGCAGTATTTT.